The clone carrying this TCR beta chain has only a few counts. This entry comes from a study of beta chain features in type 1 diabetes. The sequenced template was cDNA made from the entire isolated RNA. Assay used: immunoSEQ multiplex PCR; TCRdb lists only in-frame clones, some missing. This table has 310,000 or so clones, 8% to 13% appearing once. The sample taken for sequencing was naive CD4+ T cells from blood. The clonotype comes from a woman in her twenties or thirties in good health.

The chain's CDR3 is CASSPIGEGGEAFF. As DNA, the CDR3 is TGTGCCAGCTCACCCATAGGTGAGGGCGGTGAAGCTTTCTTT. The chain recombines TRBV18 with TRBJ1-1; D is unclear. With 3 bases removed from V and 7 bases from J, the gap between germline ends came to 15 bases. CDR3 length equals 14 residues. Germline V CDR1 and CDR2: KGHSH, LQKENI.